The 9 T cell receptor beta chains reported below all come from one sample, sequenced in a study of vaccination and CD4 T cells after COVID-19. Their antigens remain unidentified. Regarding treatment: approximately nine-day PBMC culture with coronavirus spike peptide pools or control peptides (ViraFEST assay). Sequencing of cultured CD4+ T cell DNA used the Oncomine TCR Beta short-read assay. TCRdb reanalysed the PCR reads using MiXCR and keeps one entry per CDR3 protein. The sample holds fewer than 18,000 distinct CDR3 sequences; 51% are singletons and the top ten take approximately 13%. The sequenced sample was CD4+ T cells from blood, cultured in vitro. Receptors originate from a human donor who had recovered from COVID-19.

V and J are TRBV20-1 and TRBJ1-1, with D possibly matching TRBD1 (5 bases). The V end lost 5 bases, the J end lost 5 bases, and 21 bases lay between the germline ends. The CDR3 runs 15 residues. Germline V gene data show CDR1 as DFQATT and CDR2 as SNEGSKA (reference sequence). The CDR3: CSAETMWGGATEAFF. Written as DNA, the CDR3 is TGCAGTGCTGAGACGATGTGGGGCGGCGCGACTGAAGCTTTCTTT.

The genes are TRBV28 and TRBJ2-2, with 10 bases aligning to TRBD2. Trimming at V came to 3 bases and at J to 5 bases, leaving 12 bases not matched to a gene. The CDR3 extends over 18 amino acids. CDR1 and CDR2 from the germline V gene are MDHEN and SYDVKM. This chain's CDR3 is CASSLGGRASGRTGELFF. The CDR3 DNA reads as TGTGCCAGCAGTTTGGGGGGCCGGGCTAGCGGGAGAACCGGGGAGCTGTTTTTT.

The chain is built from TRBV20-1 and TRBJ1-4; 7 bases line up with TRBD1. J was trimmed by 8 bases and V by 6 bases; bases with no gene match: 15. The germline V gene has CDR1 DFQATT and CDR2 SNEGSKA (reference sequence). The CDR3 has 15 residues. CDR3 bases: TGCAGTGCCCCCGCCCGGGACAGCCCACCGGAAAAACTGTTTTTT. Protein product: CSAPARDSPPEKLFF.

This clonotype was seen a few times. The chain employs TRBV15 and TRBJ2-2; no clear D. V lost 1 base and J 6 bases, leaving 6 bases between the germline ends. This CDR3 is built from 13 residues. Germline V CDR1 and CDR2: LNHNV, YYDKDF (reference sequence). CDR3 loop: CATSRGRAGELFF. CDR3 nucleotides: TGTGCCACCAGCAGAGGAAGGGCCGGGGAGCTGTTTTTT.

Remarks on this clonotype: One end of the junction varies from germline; a read error may be responsible. V and J are TRBV7-3 and TRBJ2-1, with D unresolved. Per the germline V gene, CDR1 is SGHTA and CDR2 is FQGTGA. The CDR3 is 13 amino acids. This CDR3 reads CASSLISVVHRVF. CDR3 DNA: TGTGCCAGCAGCTTAATCTCTGTCGTCCATCGGGTCTTC.

This clonotype was observed a handful of times. This chain connects TRBV20-1 to TRBJ2-1, with 14 bases aligning to TRBD2. With 6 bases clipped from V and 5 bases from J, the junction kept 6 bases outside the gene matches. The CDR3 sequence is 15 residues long. Germline-derived CDR1 and CDR2 are DFQATT and SNEGSKA (reference sequence). The CDR3 nucleotides read TGCAGTGCACGGACTAGCGGGAGGTACAACAATGAGCAGTTCTTC. Translating gives CSARTSGRYNNEQFF.

Notes on this clonotype: Germline is not matched at one junction end, which may reflect a read error. The chain joins TRBV11-2 to TRBJ2-7; 8 bases agree with TRBD1. The CDR3 has 15 residues. The germline CDR1 and CDR2 sequences are SGHAT and FQNNGV. This CDR3 is CASSPGTGVNPSQNF. CDR3 bases: TGTGCCAGCAGCCCCGGGACAGGAGTGAATCCGAGTCAAAACTTC. The entire variable domain, with the rest obtained from reference TRBV11-2 and TRBJ2-7, is as follows: EAGVAQSPRYKIIEKRQSVAFWCNPISGHATLYWYQQILGQGPKLLIQFQNNGVVDDSQLPKDRFSAERLKGVDSTLKIQPAKLEDSAVYLCASSPGTGVNPSQNFGPGTRLTVT.

This chain uses TRBV15 with TRBJ2-4; D uncertain. The CDR3 covers 18 residues. Between the trimmed V and J ends, which lost 3 bases and 0 bases, there was a span of 18 bases. Germline loops: CDR1 LNHNV, CDR2 YYDKDF (reference sequence). The DNA for the CDR3 is TGTGCCACCAGCAGGCCCTATCAGGAACGGATAGCCAAAAACATTCAGTACTTC. Amino acid sequence: CATSRPYQERIAKNIQYF. The complete variable domain, with remaining parts taken from reference TRBV15 and TRBJ2-4, reads DAMVIQNPRYQVTQFGKPVTLSCSQTLNHNVMYWYQQKSSQAPKLLFHYYDKDFNNEADTPDNFQSRRPNTSFCFLDIRSPGLGDTAMYLCATSRPYQERIAKNIQYFGAGTRLSVL.

The chain couples TRBV7-9 to TRBJ1-1; D gene ambiguous. Germline lookup yields CDR1 SEHNR and CDR2 FQNEAQ (reference sequence). Trimming left V 1 base short and J 2 bases short, with 11 bases between. The CDR3 contains 15 residues. The CDR3 DNA is TGTGCCAGCAGCTTAGGGTACCAAGGAAACACTGAAGCTTTCTTT. This gives the protein CASSLGYQGNTEAFF.